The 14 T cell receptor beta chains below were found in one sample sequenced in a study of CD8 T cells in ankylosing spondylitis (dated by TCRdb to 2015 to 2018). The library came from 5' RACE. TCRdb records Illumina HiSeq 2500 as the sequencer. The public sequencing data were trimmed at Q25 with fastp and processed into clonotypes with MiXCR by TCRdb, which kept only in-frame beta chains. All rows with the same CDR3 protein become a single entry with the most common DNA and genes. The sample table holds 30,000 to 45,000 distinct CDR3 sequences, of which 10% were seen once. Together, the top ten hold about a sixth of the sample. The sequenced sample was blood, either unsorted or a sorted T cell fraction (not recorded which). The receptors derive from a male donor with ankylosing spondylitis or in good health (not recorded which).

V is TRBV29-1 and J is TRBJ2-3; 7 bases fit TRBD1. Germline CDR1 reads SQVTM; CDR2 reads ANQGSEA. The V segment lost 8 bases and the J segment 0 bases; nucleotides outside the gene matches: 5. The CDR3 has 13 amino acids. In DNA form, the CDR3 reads TGCAGCACCGACAGGGAGAGCACAGATACGCAGTATTTT. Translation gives CSTDRESTDTQYF.

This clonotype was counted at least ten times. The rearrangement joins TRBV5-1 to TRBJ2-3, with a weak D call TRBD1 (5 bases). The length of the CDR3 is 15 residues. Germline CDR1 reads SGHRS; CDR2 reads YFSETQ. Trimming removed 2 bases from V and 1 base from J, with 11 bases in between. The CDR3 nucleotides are TGCGCCAGCAGCTTCCCCCAGGGCGGCACAGATACGCAGTATTTT. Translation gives CASSFPQGGTDTQYF.

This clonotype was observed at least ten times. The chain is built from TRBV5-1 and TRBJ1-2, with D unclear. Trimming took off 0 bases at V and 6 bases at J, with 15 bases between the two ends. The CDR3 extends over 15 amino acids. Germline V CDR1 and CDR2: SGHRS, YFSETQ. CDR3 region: CASSLVNRESDGYTF. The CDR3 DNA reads TGCGCCAGCAGCTTGGTCAATCGCGAATCGGATGGCTACACCTTC. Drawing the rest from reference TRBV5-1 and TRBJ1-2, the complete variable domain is KAGVTQTPRYLIKTRGQQVTLSCSPISGHRSVSWYQQTPGQGLQFLFEYFSETQRNKGNFPGRFSGRQFSNSRSEMNVSTLELGDSALYLCASSLVNRESDGYTFGSGTRLTVV.

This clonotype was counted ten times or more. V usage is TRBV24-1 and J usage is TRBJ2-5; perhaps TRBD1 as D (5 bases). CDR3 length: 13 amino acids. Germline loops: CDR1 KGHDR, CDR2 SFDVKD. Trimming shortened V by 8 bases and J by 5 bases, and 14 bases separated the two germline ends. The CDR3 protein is CATKAGPSETQYF. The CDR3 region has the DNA TGTGCCACCAAGGCAGGGCCCTCTGAGACCCAGTACTTC.

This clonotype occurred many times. The CDR3 here is CATSKLETQYF. Here the CDR3 DNA reads TGTGCCACCAGCAAGTTAGAGACCCAGTACTTC. V and J are TRBV15 and TRBJ2-5, with no clear D. This CDR3 has 11 amino acids. Germline V gives CDR1 LNHNV, CDR2 YYDKDF (reference sequence). Trimming shortened V by 4 bases and J by 4 bases, and 4 bases separated the two germline ends.

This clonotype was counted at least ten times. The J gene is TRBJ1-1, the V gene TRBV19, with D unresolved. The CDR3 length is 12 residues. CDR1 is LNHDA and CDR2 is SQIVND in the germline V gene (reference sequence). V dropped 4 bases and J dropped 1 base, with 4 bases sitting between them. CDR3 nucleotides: TGTGCCAGTAGTAAGGGGAACACTGAAGCTTTCTTT. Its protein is CASSKGNTEAFF.

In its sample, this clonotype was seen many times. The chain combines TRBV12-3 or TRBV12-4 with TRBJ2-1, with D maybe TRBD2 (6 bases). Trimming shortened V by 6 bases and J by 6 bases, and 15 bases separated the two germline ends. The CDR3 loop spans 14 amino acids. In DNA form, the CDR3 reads TGTGCCAGCAGACACCTGGAGGAGGGCAATGAGCAGTTCTTC. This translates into CASRHLEEGNEQFF.

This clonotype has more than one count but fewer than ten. The DNA of the CDR3 is TGTGCCAGCGGGAGAGGGGGCATGGAGACCCAGTACTTC. It is translated as CASGRGGMETQYF. V is TRBV27 and J is TRBJ2-5; 7 bases line up with TRBD1. Trimming at V came to 8 bases and at J to 5 bases, leaving 8 bases not matched to a gene. CDR1 is MNHEY and CDR2 is SMNVEV in the germline V gene (reference sequence). There are 13 residues in the CDR3.

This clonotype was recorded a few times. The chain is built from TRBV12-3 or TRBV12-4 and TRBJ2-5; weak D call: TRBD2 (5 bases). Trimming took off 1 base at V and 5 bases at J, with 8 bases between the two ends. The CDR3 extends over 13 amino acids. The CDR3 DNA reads TGTGCCAGCAGTTTAGGGCCGGGGGAGACCCAGTACTTC. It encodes CASSLGPGETQYF.

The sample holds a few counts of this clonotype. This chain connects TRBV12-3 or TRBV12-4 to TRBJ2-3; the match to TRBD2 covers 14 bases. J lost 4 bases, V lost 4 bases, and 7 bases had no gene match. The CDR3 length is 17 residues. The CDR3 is CASSSRLAGGPSDTQYF. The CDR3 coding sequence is TGTGCCAGCAGTTCACGACTAGCGGGAGGGCCGTCAGATACGCAGTATTTT.

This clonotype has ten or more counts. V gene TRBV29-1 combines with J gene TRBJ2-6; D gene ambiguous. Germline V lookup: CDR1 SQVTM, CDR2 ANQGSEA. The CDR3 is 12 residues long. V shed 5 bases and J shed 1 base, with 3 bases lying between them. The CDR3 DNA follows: TGCAGCGTTCAGTCTGGGGCCAACGTCCTGACTTTC. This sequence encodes CSVQSGANVLTF.

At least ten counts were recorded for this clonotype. The DNA of the CDR3 is TGTGCCAGCTCTCGACAGGGGAAGACTGAAGCTTTCTTT. This codes for CASSRQGKTEAFF. The J gene is TRBJ1-1, the V gene TRBV18, with 8 bases fitting TRBD1. The CDR3 spans 13 residues. Germline V CDR1 and CDR2: KGHSH, LQKENI. Trimming at V came to 6 bases and at J to 5 bases, leaving 5 bases not matched to a gene.

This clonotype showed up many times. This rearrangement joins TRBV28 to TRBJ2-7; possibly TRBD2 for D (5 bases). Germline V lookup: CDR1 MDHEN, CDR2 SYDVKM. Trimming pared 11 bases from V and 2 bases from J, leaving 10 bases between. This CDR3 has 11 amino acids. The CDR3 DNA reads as TGTGCCGGAGGACCTACCTACGAGCAGTACTTC. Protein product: CAGGPTYEQYF.

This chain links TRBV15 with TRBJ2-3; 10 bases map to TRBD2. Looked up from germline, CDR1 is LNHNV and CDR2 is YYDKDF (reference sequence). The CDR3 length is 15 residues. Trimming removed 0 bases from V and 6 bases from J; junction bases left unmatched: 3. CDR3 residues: CATSRDLGLADTQYF. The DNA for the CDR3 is TGTGCCACCAGCAGAGATTTGGGACTAGCGGATACGCAGTATTTT.